Listed below are T cell receptor beta chains from one sample, sequenced in a study of blood T cells in healthy people across ages. TCRdb used MiXCR to reprocess the 5' RACE reads, holding one entry per CDR3 protein. Of approximately 780,000 distinct CDR3 sequences listed, 20% to 30% are singletons. The same sample was also used in a study of T cells of mothers and their children.

Sample: blood. All receptors derive from a boy younger than 18 in good health. Each CDR3 is given with its conserved first and last residue. The D gene is left open where the match is weak. Clone size appears in some rows only: once, few, many, or a class for an expanded clone.

j_call clone_size d_call v_call cdr3_aa cdr3_nt
TRBJ2-7 few . TRBV6-1 CASSGAGLSSYEQYF TGTGCCAGCAGTGGGGCAGGCCTGAGCTCCTACGAGCAGTACTTC
TRBJ2-5 few . TRBV12-5 CARGTEEPPGTQYF TGTGCTAGGGGGACCGAGGAACCGCCGGGGACCCAGTACTTC
TRBJ1-1 few . TRBV6-5 CASSRAAGPNTEAFF TGTGCCAGCAGCCGTGCGGCGGGGCCGAACACTGAAGCTTTCTTT
TRBJ1-2 . TRBD1 TRBV10-3 CAAYRGRDGYTF TGTGCCGCCTACAGGGGTCGTGATGGCTACACCTTC
TRBJ1-5 few TRBD1 TRBV6-1 CATLPDRGQPQHF TGTGCCACCTTACCGGACAGGGGCCAGCCCCAGCATTTT
TRBJ2-4 few TRBD1 TRBV6-5 CASSVRQGVDIQYF TGTGCCAGCAGTGTCCGACAGGGGGTGGACATTCAGTACTTC
TRBJ2-7 . . TRBV20-1 CSALDPYEQYF TGCAGTGCTTTAGACCCCTACGAGCAGTACTTC
TRBJ1-4 few . TRBV5-1 CASSPRTASNEKLFF TGCGCCAGCAGCCCTCGGACGGCGAGTAATGAAAAACTGTTTTTT
TRBJ2-7 . TRBD1 TRBV14 CASSHLGTGGHEQYF TGTGCCAGCAGCCATTTGGGGACAGGGGGCCACGAGCAGTACTTC
TRBJ2-5 many TRBD2 TRBV12-3/TRBV12-4 CASSLLAEETQYF TGTGCCAGCAGTTTGCTAGCGGAAGAGACCCAGTACTTC
TRBJ1-1 . . TRBV9 CASSPHARTNTEAFF TGTGCCAGCAGCCCTCATGCCCGCACGAACACTGAAGCTTTCTTT
TRBJ2-5 . . TRBV18 CASSPQDLMKETQYF TGTGCCAGCTCACCACAGGATTTGATGAAGGAGACCCAGTACTTC
TRBJ2-5 once . TRBV11-2 CASSSSGPKETQYF TGTGCCAGCAGCTCTTCAGGGCCAAAAGAGACCCAGTACTTC
TRBJ2-1 . TRBD2 TRBV9 CASSALAGISYNEQFF TGTGCCAGCAGCGCACTAGCGGGAATATCCTACAATGAGCAGTTCTTC
TRBJ2-5 . . TRBV29-1 CSVVLGGETQYF TGCAGCGTTGTACTGGGTGGAGAGACCCAGTACTTC
TRBJ1-2 . . TRBV5-1 CASSSGTPYGGYTF TGCGCCAGCAGCTCGGGGACTCCATACGGTGGCTACACCTTC
TRBJ1-5 . . TRBV6-1 CASSDSPKGPQHF TGTGCCAGCAGTGACTCCCCGAAGGGGCCCCAGCATTTT
TRBJ2-2 few . TRBV6-6 CASQIGGGKLFF TGTGCCAGCCAGATCGGGGGCGGGAAGCTGTTTTTT
TRBJ2-6 few . TRBV29-1 CSVEAASGRQGGSGANVLTF TGCAGCGTTGAAGCAGCATCTGGGCGGCAGGGCGGATCTGGGGCCAACGTCCTGACTTTC
TRBJ2-5 few TRBD2 TRBV20-1 CSAETSGGLLETQYF TGCAGTGCGGAAACTAGCGGGGGGCTCCTAGAGACCCAGTACTTC
TRBJ2-7 . TRBD1 TRBV10-3 CAISESGQTYEQYF TGTGCCATCAGTGAGTCGGGACAGACCTACGAGCAGTACTTC
TRBJ2-6 few . TRBV5-1 CASKDQVYSGANVLTF TGCGCCAGCAAGGACCAGGTATACTCTGGGGCCAACGTCCTGACTTTC
TRBJ2-5 . . TRBV12-3/TRBV12-4 CASTRDGLQETQYF TGTGCCAGCACCCGGGACGGACTTCAAGAGACCCAGTACTTC
TRBJ2-1 . . TRBV19 CASSSGQVSYNEQFF TGTGCCAGTAGTAGTGGGCAGGTGTCCTACAATGAGCAGTTCTTC
TRBJ1-2 . . TRBV7-3 CASSLEGMGGLDYGYTF TGTGCCAGCAGCCTCGAGGGAATGGGCGGATTGGACTATGGCTACACCTTC
TRBJ2-7 . TRBD2 TRBV3-1 CASSPYSGGYEQYF TGTGCCAGCAGCCCCTACAGCGGGGGCTACGAGCAGTACTTC
TRBJ1-4 few TRBD1 TRBV2 CASSFPVTGATNEKLFF TGTGCCAGTAGTTTCCCCGTGACAGGGGCAACTAATGAAAAACTGTTTTTT
TRBJ2-5 few . TRBV7-2 CASSLTTLEQYF TGTGCCAGCAGCCTCACTACTTTGGAGCAGTACTTC
TRBJ1-2 few . TRBV28 CASSRGQLRDGYTF TGTGCCAGCAGTCGTGGGCAACTACGGGATGGCTACACCTTC
TRBJ2-7 few . TRBV5-4 CASSPQTGRYEQYF TGTGCCAGCAGCCCCCAGACGGGTCGTTACGAGCAGTACTTC
TRBJ1-4 . . TRBV9 CASSPSPGGSEKLFF TGTGCCAGCAGCCCCTCTCCCGGGGGCAGCGAAAAACTGTTTTTT
TRBJ1-4 few . TRBV7-9 CASSMAATNEKLFF TGTGCCAGCAGCATGGCAGCAACTAATGAAAAACTGTTTTTT
TRBJ1-3 . . TRBV12-3/TRBV12-4 CASSVGRGNTIYF TGTGCCAGCAGTGTGGGGCGAGGAAACACCATATATTTT
TRBJ2-2 . TRBD2 TRBV3-1 CASSARLAGTDTGELFF TGTGCCAGCAGCGCAAGACTAGCGGGGACTGACACCGGGGAGCTGTTTTTT
TRBJ1-6 few . TRBV12-3/TRBV12-4 CASSLGSGNSPLHF TGTGCCAGCAGTTTGGGGAGTGGGAATTCACCCCTCCACTTT
TRBJ2-5 few TRBD2 TRBV7-4 CASSSSTSGGAQETQYF TGTGCCAGCAGCTCCTCCACTAGCGGGGGGGCCCAAGAGACCCAGTACTTC
TRBJ2-1 once . TRBV6-2/TRBV6-3 CASSLYLNEQFF TGTGCCAGCAGTTTATACTTGAATGAGCAGTTCTTC
TRBJ1-2 . TRBD1 TRBV6-1 CASGGQVLNYGYTF TGTGCCAGCGGCGGACAGGTTCTTAACTATGGCTACACCTTC
TRBJ2-3 . . TRBV29-1 CSVGAGQGTDTQYF TGCAGCGTCGGAGCGGGACAGGGCACAGATACGCAGTATTTT
TRBJ2-1 . . TRBV12-3/TRBV12-4 CASTPDGWRHEQFF TGTGCCAGCACCCCGGACGGATGGCGGCATGAGCAGTTCTTC
TRBJ1-4 few TRBD1 TRBV9 CASSERPGGTGAPNEKLFF TGTGCCAGCAGCGAGCGACCCGGGGGGACAGGGGCACCTAATGAAAAACTGTTTTTT
TRBJ1-2 few . TRBV10-3 CAISERQGNYGYTF TGTGCCATCAGTGAGCGGCAGGGAAACTATGGCTACACCTTC
TRBJ2-3 . . TRBV12-3/TRBV12-4 CASSPSRDTQYF TGTGCCAGCAGTCCTAGCAGAGATACGCAGTATTTT
TRBJ1-5 few . TRBV6-5 CASSYSVYQPQHF TGTGCCAGCAGTTACTCGGTGTATCAGCCCCAGCATTTT
TRBJ1-2 few TRBD1 TRBV10-2 CARGTGADGYTF TGCGCCAGAGGGACAGGGGCGGACGGCTACACCTTC
TRBJ2-4 few TRBD2 TRBV4-2 CASSQEEREMWAKNIQYF TGTGCCAGCAGCCAAGAGGAGCGGGAGATGTGGGCCAAAAACATTCAGTACTTC
TRBJ2-7 few . TRBV6-6 CASSRTDQYEQYF TGTGCCAGCAGTAGGACAGACCAATACGAGCAGTACTTC
TRBJ2-5 few . TRBV24-1 CATSGAGWQETQYF TGTGCCACCAGTGGAGCTGGGTGGCAAGAGACCCAGTACTTC